This T cell receptor (beta chain) came from a study of neoadjuvant nivolumab and ipilimumab in lung cancer. Across the study: Nivolumab 3 mg/kg was given days 1, 15 and 29, plus ipilimumab 1 mg/kg day 1 in combination. Points from the study as a whole: A small number of samples were TCR sequenced. TCR richness and clonality were higher in tumors than adjacent uninvolved lung.

V dropped 7 bases and J dropped 9 bases, with 14 bases sitting between them. CDR3 length: 12 amino acids. In germline, CDR1 is SNHLY, CDR2 FYNNEI. TCRdb's table, derived via immunoSEQ multiplex PCR, lists solely in-frame clones and lacks some. The sample yields tens of thousands of clones, roughly 84% seen once. In the case of this clone: Antigen unknown.

The clonotype comes from an adult with non-small cell lung cancer. Sequenced here: peripheral blood, sampled before neoadjuvant nivolumab, alone or with ipilimumab. V usage is TRBV2 and J usage is TRBJ2-3, with unresolved D. The CDR3 DNA reads as TGTGCCAGCACCCCCCGCGAAGTAACGCAGTATTTT. Translation: CASTPREVTQYF.